There are many counts of the clone carrying this T cell receptor beta chain. Its antigen is unidentified. This sample is drawn from a study of CD8+CD57+ T cells in acquired aplastic anemia. Study at large: The DNA of sorted CD4+ and CD8+ cells averaged approximately 3.3 ug.

General study points: In common between the patients and the controls were approximately 28 CD8+ CDR3 sequences. Statistical testing detected no significant gap in CD8+ Simpson's diversity between patients and controls.

Genomic DNA acted as the template from which TCR beta VDJ combination and CDR3 sequence profiling were carried out. TCRdb re-called the reads through MiXCR, storing one row per CDR3 protein. The sample holds 260,000 or so distinct CDR3 sequences; about 44% are singletons and the top ten take 7.8%. Patients who underwent sequencing had shown CD8+CD57+ cell expansion by flow cytometry. The diagnosis in all patients was severe acquired aplastic anemia. This TCR derives from a human donor with aplastic anemia. The sequenced material came from sorted CD4+, CD8+, or CD8+CD57+ T cells (not recorded which) from PBMCs.

The CDR3 DNA reads as TGTGCCACGCTACCGTTTCTCGTGGACAGGGTGAACTATGGCTACACCTTC. Translating gives CATLPFLVDRVNYGYTF. The rearrangement uses TRBV2 and TRBJ1-2, with TRBD1 matching 8 bases. There are 17 residues in the CDR3. Germline CDR1 is SNHLY and CDR2 is FYNNEI. Germline trimming cut 10 bases from V and 2 bases from J; bases unmatched to any gene: 18.